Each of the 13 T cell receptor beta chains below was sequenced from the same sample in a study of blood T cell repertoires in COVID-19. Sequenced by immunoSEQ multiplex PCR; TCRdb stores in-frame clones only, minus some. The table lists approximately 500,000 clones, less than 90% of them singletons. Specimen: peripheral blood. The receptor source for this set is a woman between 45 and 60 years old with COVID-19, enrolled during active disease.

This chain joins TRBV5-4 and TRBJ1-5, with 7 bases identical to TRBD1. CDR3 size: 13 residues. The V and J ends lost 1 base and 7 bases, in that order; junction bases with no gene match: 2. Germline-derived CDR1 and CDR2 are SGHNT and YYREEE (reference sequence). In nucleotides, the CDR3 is TGTGCCAGCAGCTTGCAGGGGGAGCAGCCCCAGCATTTT. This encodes CASSLQGEQPQHF.

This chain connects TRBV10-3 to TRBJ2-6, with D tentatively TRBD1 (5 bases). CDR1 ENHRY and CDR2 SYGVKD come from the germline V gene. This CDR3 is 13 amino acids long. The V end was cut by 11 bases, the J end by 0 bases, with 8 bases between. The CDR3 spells CAATGSGANVLTF. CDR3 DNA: TGTGCCGCCACAGGCTCTGGGGCCAACGTCCTGACTTTC.

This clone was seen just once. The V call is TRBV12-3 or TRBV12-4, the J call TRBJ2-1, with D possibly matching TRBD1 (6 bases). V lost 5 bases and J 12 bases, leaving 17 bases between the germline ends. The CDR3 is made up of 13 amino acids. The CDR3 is CASSALQGGGQFF. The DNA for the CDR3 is TGTGCCAGCAGTGCCCTACAGGGCGGAGGGCAGTTCTTC.

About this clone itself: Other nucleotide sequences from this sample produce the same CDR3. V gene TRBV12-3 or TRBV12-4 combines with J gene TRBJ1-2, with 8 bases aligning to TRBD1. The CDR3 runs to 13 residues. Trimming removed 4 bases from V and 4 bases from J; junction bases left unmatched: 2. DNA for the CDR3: TGTGCCAGCAGTTCCACAGGGGGCTATGGCTACACCTTC. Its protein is CASSSTGGYGYTF.

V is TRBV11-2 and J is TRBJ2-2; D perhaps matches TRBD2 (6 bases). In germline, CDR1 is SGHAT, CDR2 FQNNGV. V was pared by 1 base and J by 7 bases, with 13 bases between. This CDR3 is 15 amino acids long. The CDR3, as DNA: TGTGCCAGCAGCTTAGTTGGGGGGTCCCACGGGGAGCTGTTTTTT. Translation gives CASSLVGGSHGELFF.

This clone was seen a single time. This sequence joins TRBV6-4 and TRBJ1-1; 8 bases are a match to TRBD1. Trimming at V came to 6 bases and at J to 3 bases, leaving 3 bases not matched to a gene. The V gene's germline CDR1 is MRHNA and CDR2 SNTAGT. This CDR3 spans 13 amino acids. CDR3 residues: CASRGQADTEAFF. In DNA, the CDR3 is TGTGCCAGCAGGGGACAGGCGGACACTGAAGCTTTCTTT.

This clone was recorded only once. CDR3 region: CASSLLGEDYEQYF. In nucleotides, the CDR3 is TGTGCCAGCAGCTTATTGGGAGAGGACTACGAGCAGTACTTC. The chain carries TRBV7-8 and TRBJ2-7, with a weak D call TRBD2 (5 bases). From germline, CDR1 is SGHVS and CDR2 FQNEAQ. Between the trimmed V and J ends, which lost 2 bases and 3 bases, there was a span of 11 bases. CDR3 length equals 14 residues. Together with reference TRBV7-8 and TRBJ2-7, the CDR3 gives the full variable domain: GAGVSQSPRYKVAKRGQDVALRCDPISGHVSLFWYQQALGQGPEFLTYFQNEAQLDKSGLPSDRFFAERPEGSVSTLKIQRTQQEDSAVYLCASSLLGEDYEQYFGPGTRLTVT.

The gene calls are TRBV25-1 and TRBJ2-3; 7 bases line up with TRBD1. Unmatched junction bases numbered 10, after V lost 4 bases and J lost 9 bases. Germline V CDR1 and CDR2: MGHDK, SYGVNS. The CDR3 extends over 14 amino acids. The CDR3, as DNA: TGTGCCAGCAGTGTCGTACAGGGGACGGCGACGCAGTATTTT. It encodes CASSVVQGTATQYF.

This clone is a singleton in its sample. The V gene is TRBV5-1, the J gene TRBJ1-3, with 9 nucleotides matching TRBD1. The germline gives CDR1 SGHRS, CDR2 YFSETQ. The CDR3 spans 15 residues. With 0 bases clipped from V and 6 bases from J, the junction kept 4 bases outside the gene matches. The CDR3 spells CASSLDRGPVNTIYF. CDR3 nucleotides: TGCGCCAGCAGCTTGGACAGGGGGCCTGTAAACACCATATATTTT.

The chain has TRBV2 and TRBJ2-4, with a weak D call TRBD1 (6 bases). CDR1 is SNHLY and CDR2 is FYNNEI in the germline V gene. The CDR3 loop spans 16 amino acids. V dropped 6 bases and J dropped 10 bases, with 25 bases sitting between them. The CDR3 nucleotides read TGTGCCAGCAGGAGCGCAGAACAGGGCGAGCCTGGGATTCAGTACTTC. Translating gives CASRSAEQGEPGIQYF. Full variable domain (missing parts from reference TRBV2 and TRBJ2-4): EPEVTQTPSHQVTQMGQEVILRCVPISNHLYFYWYRQILGQKVEFLVSFYNNEISEKSEIFDDQFSVERPDGSNFTLKIRSTKLEDSAMYFCASRSAEQGEPGIQYFGAGTRLSVL.

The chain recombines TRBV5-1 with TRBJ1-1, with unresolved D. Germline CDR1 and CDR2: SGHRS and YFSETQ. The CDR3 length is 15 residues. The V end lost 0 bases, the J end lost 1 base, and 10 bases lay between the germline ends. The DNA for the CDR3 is TGCGCCAGCAGCTTGGCCGGGTTCGGGAACACTGAAGCTTTCTTT. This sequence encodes CASSLAGFGNTEAFF.

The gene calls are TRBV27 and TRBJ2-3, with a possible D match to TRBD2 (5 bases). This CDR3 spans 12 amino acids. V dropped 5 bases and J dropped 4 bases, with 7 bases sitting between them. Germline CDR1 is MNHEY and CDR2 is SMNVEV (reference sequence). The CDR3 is CASSGGADTQYF. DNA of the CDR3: TGTGCCAGCAGTGGAGGCGCAGATACGCAGTATTTT.

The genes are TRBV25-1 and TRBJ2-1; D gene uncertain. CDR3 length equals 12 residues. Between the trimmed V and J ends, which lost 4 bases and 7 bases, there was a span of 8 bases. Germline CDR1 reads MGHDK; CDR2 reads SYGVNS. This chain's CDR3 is CASSAPPNEQFF. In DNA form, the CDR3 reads TGTGCCAGCAGTGCCCCCCCAAATGAGCAGTTCTTC.